This TCR beta chain stems from a study of cytomegalovirus exposure and HLA in healthy donors. Across the whole study: Sequencing of 150 million to 200 million T cells in an earlier analysis found some 100 million unique TCR beta sequences. Overall study results and limits: A later analysis linked a missense DCLRE1C variant to TCR beta V- and J-gene trimming. Upon later analysis, TCR association rates were observed to vary by HLA locus, being highest for DRB1 and lowest for HLA-C.

For this clone: Its matching antigen is unknown.

The PCR was carried out with 60 Vbeta primers and 13 Jbeta primers. The table came from immunoSEQ multiplex PCR; TCRdb's copy has only in-frame clones and leaves some out. The sample has about 160,000 clones. This CDR3 comprises 15 residues. CDR1 and CDR2 from the germline V gene are WSHSY and SAAADI. J was trimmed by 3 bases and V by 0 bases; bases with no gene match: 1. The sample comprised PBMCs. This chain uses TRBV10-2 with TRBJ2-7, with 11 bases identical to TRBD1. This receptor was identified in a man aged 25-45 years in good health and CMV-seronegative. CDR3 loop: CASSESGQGVYEQYF. For the CDR3, the DNA is TGCGCCAGCAGTGAGTCGGGACAGGGGGTCTACGAGCAGTACTTC.